This T cell receptor beta chain was captured by sequencing in a study of cytomegalovirus exposure and HLA in healthy donors (dated by TCRdb to between 2016 and 2019). Regarding the complete study: An earlier analysis of approximately 640 of the donors reported 250 to 350 Gb of sequence data and 117 million unique TCR beta sequences from roughly 200 million T cells. In an earlier analysis of roughly 580 of the donors, high-throughput TCR beta sequencing was used to judge whether each TCR beta V gene segment behaved as functional or pseudogenic. Every discovery cohort repertoire had been produced on one sequencing platform. Across 398 genotyped donors of the cohort, an average of about 240,000 unique TCR beta nucleotide sequences per donor were sequenced, and roughly 18% of those sequences were non-productive. The number of typed donors differed by locus: roughly 620-630 for A, B, C, DRB1 and DQB1; about 520 for DQA1; some 610 for DPA1; and roughly 450 for DPB1. Roughly five DR-DQ haplotypes were handled as single units for association and clustering, since linkage in the cohort was strong. Besides the first cohort of roughly 660 subjects, a separate validation cohort made up of 95 to 150 different subjects was used. Donor age, sex, ethnicity and CMV serostatus were compiled together with the repertoire data. The aim of the study was to test whether cataloging public T cell receptors could identify signatures of past pathogen exposure. A later analysis re-examined previously published TCR beta repertoires from roughly 650 donors and added high-resolution HLA genotyping to investigate patterns of TCR occurrence. Rather than using new phenotypic data, the later analysis identified candidate immune exposures from TCR beta sequences and from how often those sequences occurred across donors. The genetic ancestry cluster associated with self-reported Caucasian donors included 81% of the 398 genotyped donors. High-throughput TCR immunosequencing, statistical association of individual TCRs with disease status, and machine learning were combined to predict cytomegalovirus infection status. A later genetic analysis used genome-wide SNP genotypes for about 55% of the 666 donors, treating that subset as a discovery cohort. HLA typing included class I and class II loci at four-digit resolution. Using immunosequencing, the study profiled T cell repertoires from around 680 subjects and related those repertoires to cytomegalovirus serostatus. An early release that covered approximately 600 HLA-typed donors contained approximately 300 gigabases of sequencing data and 65 million to 100 million unique TCR sequences.

The cohort comprised some 730 healthy bone marrow donors. At the time of sampling, all cohort members were nominally healthy, though unrecorded immune exposures were likely present. The donor tested CMV seronegative and was one of the 352 seronegative cohort members. Every donor gave a peripheral blood sample, and the peripheral blood mononuclear cells from that sample were used for TCR beta sequencing. The Qiagen DNeasy Blood Extraction Kit was used to extract genomic DNA from the blood cell samples. V is cut by 1 base and J by 6 bases, and the space between the germline ends is 11 bases. The germline V gene yields SGHRS for CDR1 and YFSETQ for CDR2. The CDR3 sequence holds 13 residues, the cysteine and phenylalanine included. CDR3 DNA is the only sequence kept; it has 39 bases, read in frame from the first base. Results the study describes overall, beyond this receptor: CMV serostatus was the only immune exposure information available for the cohort. The cohort was sequenced for TCR beta chains only, and without alpha or paired-chain data the features that could be detected were limited. Compared with equally common non-associated chains, HLA-associated TCR beta chains in a later analysis were more clonally expanded and had lower generation probabilities. A total of about 180 TCR beta chains were listed by the study as associated with cytomegalovirus. When HLA alleles, especially DR and DQ, strongly co-occurred, attributing TCR associations to individual alleles was difficult. HLA typing was unavailable for some donors at each locus, so association tests used only the typed subset. In a later analysis, most CMV-associated TCR beta chains were found to appear HLA-restricted, with HLA associations seemingly driven largely by CMV exposure. In a later genetic analysis, fewer N-insertions in productive TCRs were reported among donors in an Asian-associated ancestry cluster than the roughly 640-donor mean. The sequencing pipeline was judged likely to have produced a cluster of highly shared sequence variants as a technical artifact. The presence/absence analyses assumed that sequencing depth was roughly uniform across donors, and that assumption may not be true. Roughly 15 rarely observed V segments, including chromosome 9 orphons, were excluded from the earlier analysis of several hundred of the donors because counts were too low. In vitro tests confirmed that three of the cytomegalovirus-associated TCR beta chains recognize cytomegalovirus antigens. In a later analysis, TCR association rates were found to vary across HLA loci, with the most associated TCRs seen for DRB1 alleles and the fewest for HLA-C alleles. An association between a missense DCLRE1C variant and V-gene and J-gene trimming of TCR beta chains was found in a later genetic analysis and replicated in an independent cohort. Linkage disequilibrium might explain the correlated functional status among segregating V segments, but an unknown experimental factor could not be ruled out. The classifier was reported to diagnose cytomegalovirus status with high specificity and sensitivity in both the original and validation cohorts. The 87-base-pair reads could not distinguish some IMGT-functional V segments, including TRBV6-2 and TRBV6-3, so those segments were excluded. According to a later analysis, parvovirus B19, influenza, CMV and Epstein-Barr virus appeared linked to several top co-occurrence clusters. At a false discovery rate of 0.05, a later analysis linked about 16,000 TCR beta sequences to specific HLA alleles. The authors suggested that the approach could potentially be generalized to other disease states and immunological phenotypes. A further reported finding was that TCR beta sequences accurately predicted the HLA-A and HLA-B alleles for most subjects in the first cohort. In an earlier analysis of some 500 of the donors, most TCR beta V segments were observed in productive rearrangements about 87% or about 30% of the time, broadly matching IMGT annotations. Most TCR sequences were observed very rarely across donors, whereas some public TCRs were present in many individuals.

Regarding this clone: The target of this receptor is not known. No base qualities exist here, and no much larger clone lies one base off it.

Library method: the immunoSEQ multiplex PCR assay. For the multiplex PCR, a mixture combining 60 forward primers for TCR Vbeta segments and 13 reverse primers for TCR Jbeta segments was used. The CDR3 region of rearranged TCR beta genes was amplified from genomic DNA by a multiplex PCR assay. The Illumina HiSeq System was used to sequence the amplified TCR beta libraries as 87-base-pair reads. The authors' pipeline ran thus. A later analysis tallied 75 million to 95 million unique TCR beta chains across the 666 repertoires, and about 12 million of those chains were shared by two or more donors. Raw reads were error-corrected and collapsed into unique sequences with a nearest-neighbor algorithm that merged closely related sequences to remove PCR and sequencing errors. To assign V, D and J gene segments, CDR3 sequences were aligned to IMGT reference sequences. For a sequence to be retained, at least a six-nucleotide match to both a V gene segment and a J gene segment was required. A rearrangement was called productive if the CDR3 had no stop codons and remained in frame with V and J, and every other rearrangement was called non-productive. Following IMGT convention, CDR3 was defined as the stretch from the second conserved V-encoded cysteine to the conserved J-encoded phenylalanine. The earlier analysis of 550 to 650 of the donors excluded any sequence lacking an unambiguous match to a single V gene segment. An earlier analysis of about 590 of the donors classified V segments as functional when productive rearrangements were above 56.7% and as segregating when the standard deviation between donors was above 5%. A statistical classification framework was built for diagnosing cytomegalovirus status from the catalog of TCR beta chain sequences. V and J gene assignment, in a later analysis, came from comparing TCR nucleotide sequences with IMGT/GENE-DB human TR gene sequences. Using the TCRdist pipeline, a later analysis assigned CDR3 sequences along with most-parsimonious VDJ recombination scenarios. In a later analysis, every TCR beta chain was defined by the combination of its CDR3 amino acid sequence and its V-gene family, and reads without a unique V-gene family were dropped. As a way to deal with suspected cross-contamination and a sequencing artifact, a later analysis dropped hundreds of nucleotide sequences that were highly shared and had low generation probability. In a later analysis, a clonal expansion index for each public chain was calculated from normalized within-repertoire ranks of inferred template counts. Generation probabilities in a later analysis came from a VDJ recombination model fitted to out-of-frame rearrangements, and those results were checked against IGoR. In a later analysis, hypergeometric tests were used to score TCR-TCR, TCR-HLA and TCR-CMV co-occurrence, with a repertoire-size bias correction applied to TCR pairs. To estimate false discovery rates, a later analysis permuted the HLA or CMV assignments 20 times. In a later analysis, co-occurring TCRs were grouped using DBSCAN, with TCRdist sequence similarity added in when clustering inside HLA-allele-positive subsets. For co-occurrence clustering, repertoires with fewer than 30,000 or more than 120,000 public chains were excluded, along with five repertoires with anomalous nucleotide sharing. TCRdb holds this immuneACCESS table with in-frame rearrangements only. Some clones are missing; in checked studies, unresolved V genes explain under half, and the rest has no known cause. That table gives V, J and clone size, and the DNA gave D and trimming. This sample comprises about 160,000 clones, around 85% of them detected only once. The ten most abundant clones make up 4.3% of the sample.

The sample consisted of PBMCs. The rearrangement joined TRBV5-1 to TRBJ2-7, and the D gene may be TRBD1, 6 bases matching. The sequence came from a man aged 35-49 years in good health and CMV-seronegative. This receptor has the CDR3 CASSLPDRTEQYF. The nucleotide sequence is TGCGCCAGCAGCTTGCCCGACAGGACCGAGCAGTACTTC.